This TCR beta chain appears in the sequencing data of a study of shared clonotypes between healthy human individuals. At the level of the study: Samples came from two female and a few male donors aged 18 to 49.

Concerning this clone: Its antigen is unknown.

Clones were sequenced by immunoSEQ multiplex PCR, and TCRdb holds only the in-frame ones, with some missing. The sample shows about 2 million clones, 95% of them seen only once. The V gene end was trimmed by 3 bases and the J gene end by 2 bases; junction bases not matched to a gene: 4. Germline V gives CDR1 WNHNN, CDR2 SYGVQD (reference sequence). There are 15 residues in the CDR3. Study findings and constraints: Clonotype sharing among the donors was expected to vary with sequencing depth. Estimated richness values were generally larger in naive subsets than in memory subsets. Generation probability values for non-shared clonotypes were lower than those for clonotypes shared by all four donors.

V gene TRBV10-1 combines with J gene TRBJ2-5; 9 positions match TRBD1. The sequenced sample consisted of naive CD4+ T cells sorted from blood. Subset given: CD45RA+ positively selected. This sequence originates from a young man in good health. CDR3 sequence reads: CASSDLGQGQETQYF. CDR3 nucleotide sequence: TGCGCCAGCAGTGACCTGGGACAGGGACAAGAGACCCAGTACTTC.